This is a list of T cell receptor beta chains from one sample in a study of technical replicates of blood from a few donors. Generated by immunoSEQ multiplex PCR, the TCRdb table keeps only in-frame clones and is missing some. The repertoire consists of 75,000 to 100,000 clones, with about 95% occurring once and the leading ten covering around 0.31%. Material for sequencing was T cells isolated from PBMCs. These receptors all stem from a human donor in good health. Both conserved end residues are part of each CDR3. D genes are given only for firm matches. A clone size is listed for some rows: how often the clone was seen (once, few, many), or a class if it is expanded.

- TRBJ2-7 TRBV18 - TGTGCCAGCTCAGGGCAGGGGTCCTACGAGCAGTACTTC CASSGQGSYEQYF
- TRBJ2-1 TRBV28 TRBD1 TGTGCCAGCAGTTTCTCTAGTCGAGGGGGCGCCTACAATGAGCAGTTCTTC CASSFSSRGGAYNEQFF
- TRBJ1-5 TRBV19 TRBD1 TGTGCCAGTAGCCGGGACAGGGGGCGTCAGCCCCAGCATTTT CASSRDRGRQPQHF
- TRBJ2-7 TRBV4-1 TRBD1 TGCGCCAGCAGCCGACCCGGGACAGCCTACGAGCAGTACTTC CASSRPGTAYEQYF
once TRBJ2-7 TRBV5-5 - TGTGCCAGCAGCTTGTTCCTAGGTCCCTACGAGCAGTACTTC CASSLFLGPYEQYF
- TRBJ2-3 TRBV19 - TGTGCCAGTAGTATAACAGGGATCACAGATACGCAGTATTTT CASSITGITDTQYF
- TRBJ2-1 TRBV19 TRBD1 TGTGCCAGTAGTATGGGACAGGGGGCGAGTGAGCAGTTCTTC CASSMGQGASEQFF
once TRBJ2-7 TRBV2 - TGTGCCAGCGAGAGCGGAAGTCCCAACGAGCAGTACTTC CASESGSPNEQYF
- TRBJ1-2 TRBV27 - TGTGCCACCAAGGTTTTTGTGGGGAGGGACTATGGCTACACCTTC CATKVFVGRDYGYTF
- TRBJ1-2 TRBV2 - TGTGCCAGCAGTGAAGGGGCTACTAACTATGGCTACACCTTC CASSEGATNYGYTF
- TRBJ2-5 TRBV19 TRBD2 TGTGCCAGTAAGGGCCTGGCTAGCGGGACTCAAGAGACCCAGTACTTC CASKGLASGTQETQYF
once TRBJ2-6 TRBV5-1 TRBD2 TGCGCCAGCAGCTTAGCGGGGGCCGCTGGGGCCAACGTCCTGACTTTC CASSLAGAAGANVLTF
- TRBJ2-3 TRBV27 TRBD2 TGTGCCAGCGGGCGGGGGAGATCAGATACGCAGTATTTT CASGRGRSDTQYF
- TRBJ1-4 TRBV5-4 - TGTGCCAGCAGCTTGTACGGGGTCAATAATGAAAAACTGTTTTTT CASSLYGVNNEKLFF
- TRBJ1-1 TRBV28 - TGTGCCAGCAATTCTAACACTGAAGCTTTCTTT CASNSNTEAFF
- TRBJ2-1 TRBV5-1 - TGCGCCAGCAGCTCCTTGGAGGGGTCCTACAATGAGCAGTTCTTC CASSSLEGSYNEQFF
- TRBJ2-7 TRBV4-1 - TGCGCCAGCAGCCGGGTTTCCCAGGACAAAGAGCAGTACTTC CASSRVSQDKEQYF
- TRBJ2-7 TRBV7-8 TRBD2 TGTGCCAGCAGCCCTAGACTAGCGGGTACCTACGAGCAGTACTTC CASSPRLAGTYEQYF
- TRBJ2-7 TRBV29-1 - TGCAGCGTTGGTTTAGCTCGAGGCTACGAGCAGTACTTC CSVGLARGYEQYF
- TRBJ2-7 TRBV6-5 - TGTGCCAGCAGTACAGGGTTGGACGAGCAGTACTTC CASSTGLDEQYF
- TRBJ2-7 TRBV5-8 TRBD2 TGTGCCAGTATACTAGCGGGTAGCTCCTACGAGCAGTACTTC CASILAGSSYEQYF
- TRBJ2-5 TRBV9 TRBD2 TGTGCCAGCAGCGTAGCGGCGGGAGCCCAAGAGACCCAGTACTTC CASSVAAGAQETQYF
- TRBJ2-1 TRBV14 - TGTGCCAGCAGCCACGGGACTTTCTACAATGAGCAGTTCTTC CASSHGTFYNEQFF
- TRBJ2-3 TRBV10-3 TRBD1 TGTGCCATCAGTACGACAGGGGACACAGATACGCAGTATTTT CAISTTGDTDTQYF
- TRBJ2-7 TRBV19 - TGTGCCAGTAGTAGCGTAAACTACGAGCAGTACTTC CASSSVNYEQYF
- TRBJ1-5 TRBV25-1 TRBD1 TGTGCCAGCAGCCCAGGGGGGTTTCAGCCCCAGCATTTT CASSPGGFQPQHF
once TRBJ2-5 TRBV5-1 - TGCGCCAGCAGCTTGGGTCGTTCTCTCGGGGTAGGAGAGACCCAGTACTTC CASSLGRSLGVGETQYF
- TRBJ2-6 TRBV7-9 TRBD2 TGTGCCAGCAGCCCGGGACTACCCACAGTCCTGACTTTC CASSPGLPTVLTF
- TRBJ2-1 TRBV7-3 - TGTGCCAGCAGCTCCGGACAGTGGGCCAATGAGCAGTTCTTC CASSSGQWANEQFF
- TRBJ2-1 TRBV9 TRBD2 TGTGCCAGCACCGAACACAGCGGGAGGGCCACCAATGAGCAGTTCTTC CASTEHSGRATNEQFF
once TRBJ2-1 TRBV7-3 TRBD2 TGTGCCAGCAGCCACGACCTACTAGCGGGAGTTGGGAATGAGCAGTTCTTC CASSHDLLAGVGNEQFF
- TRBJ1-2 TRBV6-1 - TGTGCCAGCAGTGAAGCGGTGGAGGTCTATGGCTACACCTTC CASSEAVEVYGYTF
- TRBJ1-3 TRBV14 - TGTGCCAGCAGCCAATCAGGGACTGGAAACACCATATATTTT CASSQSGTGNTIYF
- TRBJ1-5 TRBV28 TRBD1 TGTGCCAGCAGTTTTCTAAGGGGGCAAGGAGCGGGTCAGCCCCAGCATTTT CASSFLRGQGAGQPQHF
- TRBJ2-5 TRBV11-2 - TGTGCCAGCAGCCTCCGAGAGACCCAGTACTTC CASSLRETQYF
once TRBJ1-2 TRBV9 - TGTGCCAGCAGCCCCAGCTTGGGCGTGGGCTATGGCTACACCTTC CASSPSLGVGYGYTF
- TRBJ1-5 TRBV13 - TGTGCCAGCAGCTTAGGAGGGGAGGGGAATCAGCCCCAGCATTTT CASSLGGEGNQPQHF
- TRBJ2-7 TRBV7-2 - TGTGCCAGCAGCTTCCCGATCCTAGCTCCCCCCGAGCAGTACTTC CASSFPILAPPEQYF
- TRBJ2-3 TRBV10-1 TRBD2 TGCGCCAGCAGTGCAACTAGCGGGAGTCAGGATACGCAGTATTTT CASSATSGSQDTQYF
- TRBJ2-3 TRBV7-5 - TGTGTCAGAAGCCAGGGCCCCACGGATACGCAGTATTTT CVRSQGPTDTQYF
- TRBJ2-3 TRBV6-5 - TGTGCCAGCAGTTCAGGGATTGGCACAGATACGCAGTATTTT CASSSGIGTDTQYF
- TRBJ2-3 TRBV28 - TGTGCCAGCAGCCTCACAGATACGCAGTATTTT CASSLTDTQYF
- TRBJ1-1 TRBV28 TRBD1 TGTGCCAGCAGTGAGGGGGCGAACACTGAAGCTTTCTTT CASSEGANTEAFF
- TRBJ2-5 TRBV13 - TGTGCCAGCAGTTTCAGGGTGGTTGGGGAGACCCAGTACTTC CASSFRVVGETQYF
- TRBJ2-5 TRBV7-9 TRBD2 TGTGCCAGCACCGTGACTAGCGGGAGTCAAGGGACCCAGTACTTC CASTVTSGSQGTQYF
- TRBJ1-1 TRBV7-9 TRBD1 TGTGCCAGCAGCTCACTTGACAGGGCGGCTGAAGCTTTCTTT CASSSLDRAAEAFF
- TRBJ2-2 TRBV27 - TGTGCCAGCAGTTTAGAGTGGAACACCGGGGAGCTGTTTTTT CASSLEWNTGELFF
once TRBJ1-1 TRBV7-2 - TGTGCCAGCAGCTTAGGTCGGAACACTGAAGCTTTCTTT CASSLGRNTEAFF
- TRBJ2-3 TRBV2 - TGTGCCAGCAGTGACTCTGGCAGATTGGAGGTGGTGGCAGATACGCAGTATTTT CASSDSGRLEVVADTQYF
- TRBJ1-4 TRBV7-8 TRBD1 TGTGCCAGCGGCTTAGGAACAGGGGAGGAAAAACTGTTTTTT CASGLGTGEEKLFF
- TRBJ1-3 TRBV28 TRBD1 TGTGCCAGCAGTTTAAGGGACAGGGAACTTTGGTCCGGAAACACCATATATTTT CASSLRDRELWSGNTIYF
- TRBJ1-2 TRBV6-5 - TGTGCCAGCAGGACCCTTCGACAGAACTATGGCTACACCTTC CASRTLRQNYGYTF